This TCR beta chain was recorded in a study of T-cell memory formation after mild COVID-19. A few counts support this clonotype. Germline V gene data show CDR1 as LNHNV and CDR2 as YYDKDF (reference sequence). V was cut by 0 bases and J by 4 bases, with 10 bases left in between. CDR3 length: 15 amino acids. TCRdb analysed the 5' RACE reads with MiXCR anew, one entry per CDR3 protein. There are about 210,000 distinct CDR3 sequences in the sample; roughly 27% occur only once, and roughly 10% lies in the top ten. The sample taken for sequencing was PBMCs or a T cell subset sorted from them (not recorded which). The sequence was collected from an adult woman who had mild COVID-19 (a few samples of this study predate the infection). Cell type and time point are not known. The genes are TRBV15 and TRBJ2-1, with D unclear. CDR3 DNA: TGTGCCACCAGCAGAGAGCGAGCAGGATACAATGAGCAGTTCTTC. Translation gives CATSRERAGYNEQFF.